The 7 T cell receptor beta chains presented below share a single source sample, sequenced in a study of T-cell memory formation after mild COVID-19. TCRdb analysed the 5' RACE reads with MiXCR anew, one entry per CDR3 protein. This table has 300,000 to 350,000 distinct CDR3 sequences, roughly a fifth appearing once. Sequenced material: PBMCs or a T cell subset sorted from them (not recorded which). These receptors all come from a man aged 18-30 years who had mild COVID-19 (a few samples of this study predate the infection). Cell type and time point are not known.

This clonotype was found a few times. DNA for the CDR3: TGTGCCAGCAGCCCCGGACTTACCTCCTACGAGCAGTACGTC. This gives the protein CASSPGLTSYEQYV. The J gene is TRBJ2-7, the V gene TRBV7-9, with a possible D match to TRBD2 (5 bases). Looked up from germline, CDR1 is SEHNR and CDR2 is FQNEAQ (reference sequence). The CDR3 totals 14 residues. The V and J ends lost 5 bases and 0 bases respectively, with 11 bases between them.

The chain couples TRBV20-1 to TRBJ2-5; a possible D gene is TRBD1 (6 bases). V lost 5 bases, J lost 2 bases, and 12 bases lay in between. The CDR3 consists of 13 residues. CDR1 DFQATT and CDR2 SNEGSKA come from the germline V gene (reference sequence). CDR3 sequence: CSAPRDIQETQYF. The CDR3 DNA follows: TGCAGTGCTCCCCGGGACATACAAGAGACCCAGTACTTC.

The V and J genes are TRBV16 and TRBJ2-7, with 11 bases fitting TRBD2. Germline V CDR1 and CDR2: KGHSY, FQNENV. V shed 8 bases and J 5 bases; nucleotides not matched to a gene: 5. This CDR3 comprises 13 residues. In nucleotides, the CDR3 is TGTGCCAGCCTAGCGGGGGGCAACGACGAGCAGTACTTC. This encodes CASLAGGNDEQYF.

This clonotype occurred a few times. The rearrangement uses TRBV28 and TRBJ1-6; no firm D call. The CDR3 is 11 residues long. Trimming removed 4 bases at V and 12 bases at J, with 7 bases between. Germline CDR1 reads MDHEN; CDR2 reads SYDVKM. CDR3 sequence: CASSWTGPLHF. The CDR3 DNA sequence: TGTGCCAGCAGTTGGACTGGACCCCTCCACTTT.

This clonotype has only a few counts. The chain carries TRBV20-1 and TRBJ2-5; maybe TRBD2 (6 bases). This CDR3 spans 13 amino acids. Germline CDR1 and CDR2: DFQATT and SNEGSKA (reference sequence). V shed 5 bases and J shed 5 bases, with 15 bases lying between them. In DNA form, the CDR3 reads TGCAGTGCTCCTACTAGCTTTCAGGAGACCCAGTACTTC. Translated: CSAPTSFQETQYF.

V and J are TRBV6-5 and TRBJ2-4; a possible D gene is TRBD1 (5 bases). This CDR3 has 16 amino acids. CDR1 and CDR2 (germline): MNHEY, SVGAGI. Trimming removed 0 bases from V and 2 bases from J, with 11 bases in between. The CDR3 DNA is TGTGCCAGCAGTTACTCGTGGGGCATCCCCAAAAACATTCAGTACTTC. This codes for CASSYSWGIPKNIQYF.

This clonotype showed up many times. This chain joins TRBV12-3 or TRBV12-4 and TRBJ2-3, with a possible D match to TRBD1 (5 bases). Trimming left V 0 bases short and J 5 bases short, with 18 bases between. The CDR3 has 17 amino acids. The CDR3 is CASSLARGATSVDTQYF. CDR3 coding DNA: TGTGCCAGCAGTTTAGCGCGTGGGGCCACGTCAGTAGATACGCAGTATTTT.